This T cell receptor (beta chain) was found in a study of blood T cell repertoires in COVID-19. This clone was seen just once. Patients in Seattle were enrolled during active infection, then followed longitudinally. In the original workflow: Reference gene primer amplification gave estimated nucleated cell counts. The method was immunoSEQ multiplex PCR; TCRdb's version includes in-frame clones alone and lacks a portion of them. V and J calls and clone size are those listed in that table; D and trimming were worked out from the DNA. The data show about 240,000 clones, around 87% seen once. J gave up 0 bases and V 3 bases, and 7 bases lay outside the gene matches. Germline V lookup: CDR1 KGHDR, CDR2 SFDVKD. The CDR3 is made up of 17 amino acids.

This clonotype originated in a woman between 50 and 59 years old with COVID-19, enrolled during active disease. The chain carries TRBV24-1 and TRBJ2-3, with TRBD1 matching over 8 bases. The sample comprised peripheral blood. This CDR3 is CATSDRTGIGSTDTQYF. DNA for the CDR3: TGTGCCACCAGTGATCGGACAGGGATTGGTAGCACAGATACGCAGTATTTT.